The T cell receptor beta chain under discussion was sequenced for a study of CD8 T cells in Susac syndrome (dated 2019 in TCRdb). With respect to the entire study: Of the Susac syndrome patients who were sequenced, fewer than 10 were in clinical remission while roughly six had clinically active disease. At the time of blood withdrawal, Susac syndrome patients were either therapy-naive, taking corticosteroids (with some also receiving IVIg), or on IVIg alone. Whether CD8+ T cell activation and differentiation in Susac syndrome was antigen driven was tested using repertoire sequencing.

The investigation overall reported the following: No clonal expansion was detected in the CD4+ T cell repertoire of Susac syndrome patients. The TCR sequencing and HLA analysis was acknowledged to have included a relatively small number of individuals.

Peripheral blood CD8+ and CD4+ T cells from healthy donors, Susac syndrome patients and multiple sclerosis patients were profiled using high-throughput TCR beta sequencing. The Susac syndrome patients fulfilled recently defined diagnostic criteria for either definite or probable disease. CD8+ TEMRA cells were enriched by FACS, while bulk CD8+ and CD4+ T cells were purified by magnetic negative isolation. Blood was collected in EDTA tubes and processed within 24 hours, with PBMCs isolated through density gradient centrifugation. PBMCs intended for TCR sequencing were cryopreserved in liquid nitrogen and were subsequently thawed in a 37 degrees C water bath. A purity of at least 90% was achieved for sorted or isolated CD4+, CD8+ and CD8+ TEMRA cells. In this sample, this clonotype turned up once. Its specific antigen is unknown. No base qualities exist here, and no much larger clone lies one base off it. A single read is weak support.

RNA was extracted using the RNeasy kit, and about 0.45 to 1 microgram was reverse transcribed with random hexamers. The immunoSEQ multiplex PCR assay, covering 54 Vbeta and 13 Jbeta segments, was used to amplify TCR beta CDR3 regions. PCR amplification bias was corrected using a synthetic template baseline for primer optimization and computational correction. As for the authors' bioinformatics: Reads were annotated to V, D and J genes according to IMGT and were analyzed with immunoSEQ Analyzer, with only productive sequences retained. Clonality was computed as one minus Shannon entropy normalized by log2 of the number of productive unique sequences. For each patient and control, public and private clones were evaluated among the 100 most prevalent clones. Clones were defined as Susac-specific when absent from the healthy and MS cohorts, from over a thousand published viral clones and from other ImmuneACCESS disease sequences. TCRdb handled the public reads itself, with Q25 trimming in fastp and clone calling in MiXCR, and kept productive beta chains. A single entry per CDR3 protein holds the most common genes and DNA from its merged rows. The V and J calls were not made by the authors but by TCRdb's processing. For this sample the table gives around 150,000 distinct CDR3 sequences, of which 95% were detected only once. 0.13% to 0.15% of the sample is taken by the ten largest.

V drops 5 bases and J drops 9 bases, leaving 11 bases in between. As encoded in the germline V gene, CDR1 is MNHEY while CDR2 is SVGAGI. From its cysteine to its phenylalanine, the CDR3 spans 13 amino acids. Only CDR3 DNA is held: 39 bases, read in frame from base 1. The material sequenced was CD4+ T cells from PBMCs. This receptor was obtained from a human donor with Susac syndrome. The V gene is TRBV6-5 and the J gene is TRBJ1-6; tentative D gene TRBD1, with 6 bases matching. This receptor has the CDR3 CASSTDSFSPLHF. The nucleotide sequence reads as follows: TGTGCCAGCAGTACGGACAGTTTTTCACCCCTCCACTTT.